This T cell receptor (beta chain) was profiled in a study of STAT5B mutations in CD4+ large granular lymphocyte leukemia. Study-wide results and caveats: Without putative leukemic clones, patient CD4-sorted repertoires remained more clonal than healthy CD4+ repertoires. The CD4+ versus CD8+ T-LGLL clonality difference may reflect limited sample size.

CDR1 and CDR2 (germline): MNHEY, SVGAGI. This CDR3 spans 14 amino acids. With V trimmed by 4 bases and J by 8 bases, 9 bases remained unmatched. Note on this clone: Its matching antigen is unknown.

The survey-level immunoSEQ assay was used. Some clones are missing from TCRdb's copy, which holds only in-frame ones; the method was immunoSEQ multiplex PCR. The data show around 30,000 clones, over 80% seen once. The gene calls are TRBV6-5 and TRBJ2-3; 7 nucleotides match TRBD1. The specimen was CD4+ T cells from blood buffy coats. The clonotype originates from a human donor in good health. The chain's CDR3 is CASSLGQSLATQYF. In nucleotides, the CDR3 is TGTGCCAGCAGTTTGGGACAGTCCCTAGCTACGCAGTATTTT.